The clone carrying this TCR beta chain came up a few times. The antigen is unknown. The entry originates in a study of T cell responses to AZD1222 COVID-19 vaccine. Study-wide points: Only a handful of AZD1222 recipients, five to seven in all, had baseline seropositivity. When two AZD1222 doses had been given, Spike-specific TCR breadth and depth rose.

Sequenced by immunoSEQ multiplex PCR; TCRdb stores in-frame clones only, minus some. The table has 100,000 to 120,000 clones, over 75% seen once; the top ten hold 4.6%. V was trimmed by 7 bases and J by 6 bases, leaving 9 bases between them. This CDR3 region has 12 residues. CDR1 and CDR2 from the germline V gene are MNHEY and SVGAGI. The chain has TRBV6-5 and TRBJ1-4; D gene ambiguous. The TCR originated in an adult in good health. The sample consisted of peripheral blood, taken on day 0 of AZD1222 vaccination. CDR3 nucleotide sequence: TGTGCCAGCAAAAATATCGATGAAAAACTGTTTTTT. This sequence encodes CASKNIDEKLFF.